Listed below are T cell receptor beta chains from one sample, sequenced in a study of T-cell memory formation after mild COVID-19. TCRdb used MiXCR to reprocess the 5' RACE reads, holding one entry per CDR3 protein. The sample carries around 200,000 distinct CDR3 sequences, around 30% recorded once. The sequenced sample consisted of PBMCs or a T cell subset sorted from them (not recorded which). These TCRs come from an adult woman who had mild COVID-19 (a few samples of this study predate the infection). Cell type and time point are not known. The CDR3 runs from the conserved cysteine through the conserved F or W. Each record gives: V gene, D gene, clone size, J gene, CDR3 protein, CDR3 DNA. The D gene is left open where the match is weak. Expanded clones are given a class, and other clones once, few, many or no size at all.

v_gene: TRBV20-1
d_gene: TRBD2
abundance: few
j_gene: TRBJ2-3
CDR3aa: CSAGGGLAGGPETDTQYF
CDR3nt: TGCAGTGCCGGCGGAGGGCTAGCGGGAGGGCCGGAAACAGATACGCAGTATTTT

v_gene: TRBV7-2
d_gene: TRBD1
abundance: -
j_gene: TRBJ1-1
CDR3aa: CASSQGQAGTEAFF
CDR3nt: TGTGCCAGCAGCCAGGGACAGGCAGGGACTGAAGCTTTCTTT

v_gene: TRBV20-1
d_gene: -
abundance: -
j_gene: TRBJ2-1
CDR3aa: CSASDRGGAYNEQFF
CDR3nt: TGCAGTGCCAGTGACCGGGGCGGAGCCTACAATGAGCAGTTCTTC

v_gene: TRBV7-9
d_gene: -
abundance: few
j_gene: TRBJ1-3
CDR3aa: CASSSLRGPLSGNTIYF
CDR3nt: TGTGCCAGCAGCTCCCTCAGGGGCCCTCTCTCTGGAAACACCATATATTTT

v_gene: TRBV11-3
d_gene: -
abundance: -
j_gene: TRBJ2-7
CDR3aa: CASSLGTREQYF
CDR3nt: TGTGCCAGCAGCTTAGGAACGCGGGAGCAGTACTTC

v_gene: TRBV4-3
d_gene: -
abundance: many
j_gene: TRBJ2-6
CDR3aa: CASSQDPAAGANVLTF
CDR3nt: TGCGCCAGCAGCCAAGATCCGGCAGCTGGGGCCAACGTCCTGACTTTC

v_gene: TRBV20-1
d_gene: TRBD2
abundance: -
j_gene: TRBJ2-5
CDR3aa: CSADAGTSGSGSQETQYF
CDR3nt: TGCAGTGCTGACGCCGGGACTAGCGGGAGTGGGTCCCAAGAGACCCAGTACTTC

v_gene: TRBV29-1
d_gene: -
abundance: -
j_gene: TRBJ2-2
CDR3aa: CSVKNTGELFF
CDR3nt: TGCAGCGTTAAGAACACCGGGGAGCTGTTTTTT

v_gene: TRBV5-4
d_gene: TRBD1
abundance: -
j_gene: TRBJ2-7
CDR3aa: CASSGTGAREQYF
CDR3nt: TGTGCCAGCAGCGGGACAGGGGCTCGCGAGCAGTACTTC

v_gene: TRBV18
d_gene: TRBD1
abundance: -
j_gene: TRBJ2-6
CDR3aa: CASSPGQGLSSGANVLTF
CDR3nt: TGTGCCAGCTCACCGGGACAGGGCCTTAGCTCTGGGGCCAACGTCCTGACTTTC

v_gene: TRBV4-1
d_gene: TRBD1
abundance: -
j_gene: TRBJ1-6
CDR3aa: CASSQGTPRGHRGRNSPLHF
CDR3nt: TGCGCCAGCAGCCAAGGAACCCCGCGGGGTCACAGGGGAAGGAATTCACCCCTCCACTTT

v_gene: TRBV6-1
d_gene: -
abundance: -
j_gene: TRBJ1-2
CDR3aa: CASSQNRRIRWGYTF
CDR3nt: TGTGCCAGCAGCCAAAACCGCCGGATACGCTGGGGCTACACCTTC

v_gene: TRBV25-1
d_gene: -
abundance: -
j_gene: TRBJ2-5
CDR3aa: CASSEYRQQETQYF
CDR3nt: TGTGCCAGCAGTGAATATCGACAGCAAGAGACCCAGTACTTC

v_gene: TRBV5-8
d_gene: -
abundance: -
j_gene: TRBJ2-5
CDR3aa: CASSRGPSSAETQYF
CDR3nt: TGTGCCAGCAGCCGGGGACCGTCGTCCGCGGAGACCCAGTACTTC

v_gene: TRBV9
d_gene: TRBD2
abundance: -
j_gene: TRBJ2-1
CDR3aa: CASSDSGGEINEQFF
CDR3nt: TGTGCCAGCAGCGATAGCGGGGGGGAGATCAATGAGCAGTTCTTC

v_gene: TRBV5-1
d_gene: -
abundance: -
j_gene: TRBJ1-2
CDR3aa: CASSRGRLDYGYTF
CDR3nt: TGCGCCAGCAGCAGGGGACGTCTCGACTATGGCTACACCTTC

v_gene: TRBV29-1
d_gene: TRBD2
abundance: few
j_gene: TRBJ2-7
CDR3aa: CSVGLADYEQYF
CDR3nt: TGCAGCGTTGGACTAGCGGATTACGAGCAGTACTTC

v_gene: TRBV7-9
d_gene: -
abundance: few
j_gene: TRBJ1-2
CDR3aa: CASSSITWGVIGGYTF
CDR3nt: TGTGCCAGCAGCTCCATAACATGGGGGGTAATTGGTGGCTACACCTTC

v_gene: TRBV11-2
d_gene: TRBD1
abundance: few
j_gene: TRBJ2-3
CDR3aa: CASSLVGYRQGSTDTQYF
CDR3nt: TGTGCCAGCAGCTTAGTAGGGTATAGACAGGGTAGCACAGATACGCAGTATTTT

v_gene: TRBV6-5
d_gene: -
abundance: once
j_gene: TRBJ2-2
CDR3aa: CASSYSPFTGKKAVGELFF
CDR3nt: TGTGCCAGCAGTTACTCCCCCTTCACAGGAAAGAAGGCGGTCGGGGAGCTGTTTTTT

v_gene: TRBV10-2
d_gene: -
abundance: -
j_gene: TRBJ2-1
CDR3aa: CAIRPSSYNEQFF
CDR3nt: TGCGCCATCCGACCTAGCTCCTACAATGAGCAGTTCTTC

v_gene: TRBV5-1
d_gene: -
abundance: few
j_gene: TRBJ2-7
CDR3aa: CASSYYGTSYEQYF
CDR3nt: TGCGCCAGCAGCTACTACGGGACTTCCTACGAGCAGTACTTC

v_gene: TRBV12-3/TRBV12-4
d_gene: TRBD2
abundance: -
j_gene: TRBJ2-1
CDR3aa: CASTPLGLAGEQFF
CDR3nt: TGTGCCAGCACCCCGCTGGGACTAGCGGGTGAGCAGTTCTTC

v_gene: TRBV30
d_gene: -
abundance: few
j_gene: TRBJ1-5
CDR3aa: CAWSKRGPTGQPQHF
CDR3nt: TGTGCCTGGAGCAAGCGAGGACCCACGGGTCAGCCCCAGCATTTT

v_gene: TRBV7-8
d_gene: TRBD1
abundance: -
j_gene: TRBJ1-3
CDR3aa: CASSLAQGGSGNTIYF
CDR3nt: TGTGCCAGCAGCTTAGCGCAGGGGGGCTCTGGAAACACCATATATTTT

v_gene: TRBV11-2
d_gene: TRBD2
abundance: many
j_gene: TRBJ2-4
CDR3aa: CASSSTSGRKYF
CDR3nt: TGTGCCAGCAGCTCAACTAGCGGGCGGAAGTACTTC

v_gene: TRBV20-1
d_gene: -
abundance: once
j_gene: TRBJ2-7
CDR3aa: CSASRGDEQYF
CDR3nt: TGCAGTGCTAGTCGAGGGGACGAGCAGTACTTC

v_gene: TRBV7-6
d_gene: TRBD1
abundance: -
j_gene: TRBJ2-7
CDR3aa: CASSTRTGSVEQYF
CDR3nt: TGTGCCAGCAGCACTAGGACAGGGTCTGTCGAGCAGTACTTC

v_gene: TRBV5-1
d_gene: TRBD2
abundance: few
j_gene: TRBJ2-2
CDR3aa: CASSVGLAVNTGELFF
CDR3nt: TGCGCCAGCAGCGTCGGACTAGCGGTGAACACCGGGGAGCTGTTTTTT